This T cell receptor beta chain is from a study of tumor-infiltrating lymphocytes in localized non-small cell lung cancer. V was cut by 0 bases and J by 2 bases, with 8 bases left in between. The CDR3 is 14 amino acids. Germline V gene data show CDR1 as SEHNR and CDR2 as FQNEAQ (reference sequence). Broader study findings: IM1 and IM2 tumors showed no difference in T-cell fraction. Each assay used a separate piece of the same tissue. No link was found between tumor T-cell fraction and recurrence-free survival. Higher tumor T cell infiltration than in uninvolved lung was supported by TCRbeta sequencing.

Assay used: immunoSEQ multiplex PCR; TCRdb lists only in-frame clones, some missing. The repertoire holds 10,000 to 13,000 clones, about three fifths seen once, with around 10% in the top ten. In the case of this clone: Its matching antigen is unknown.

The rearrangement links TRBV7-9 to TRBJ2-7; D is undetermined. This clonotype originated in a human donor with non-small cell lung cancer. Material for sequencing was lung tumor tissue. The CDR3 reads CASSLAGNTYEQYF. In DNA form, the CDR3 reads TGTGCCAGCAGCTTAGCCGGAAACACCTACGAGCAGTACTTC.